The 3 T cell receptor beta chains below were found in one sample sequenced in a study of regulatory T cells in long-lasting Graves disease. Both iRepertoire HTBI primers and Arm-PCR of CDR3 regions were used to build the TCR beta libraries. TCRdb used MiXCR to reprocess the multiplex PCR reads, holding one entry per CDR3 protein. The sample consists of more than 300,000 distinct CDR3 sequences, around 15% of them appearing once. Indicated time point: newly diagnosed GD, antithyroid drugs for less than 3 months. The TCR library used RNA extracted from PBMCs. The sample in question was peripheral blood mononuclear cells (PBMCs), obtained at new diagnosis, from a patient treated with antithyroid drugs. Every receptor here comes from a female donor with Graves disease.

The rearrangement joins TRBV5-4 to TRBJ1-4, with 9 nucleotides matching TRBD1. With V trimmed by 0 bases and J by 3 bases, 3 bases remained unmatched. Germline lookup yields CDR1 SGHNT and CDR2 YYREEE (reference sequence). The length of the CDR3 is 16 residues. CDR3 bases: TGTGCCAGCAGCTTGGACAGGGGGCGCTCTAATGAAAAACTGTTTTTT. This encodes CASSLDRGRSNEKLFF.

This clonotype was observed many times. The rearrangement joins TRBV5-1 to TRBJ2-2, with D possibly matching TRBD2 (6 bases). This CDR3 spans 17 amino acids. Trimming cost V 1 base and J 3 bases, with 16 bases left between them. The germline CDR1 and CDR2 sequences are SGHRS and YFSETQ. The CDR3 sequence is CASSLSRRTSYTGELFF. CDR3 sequence (DNA): TGCGCCAGCAGCTTGAGTAGAAGAACTAGCTACACCGGGGAGCTGTTTTTT.

In its sample, this clonotype was seen a few times. This sequence joins TRBV20-1 and TRBJ2-4; 7 nucleotides match TRBD1. Germline V CDR1 and CDR2: DFQATT, SNEGSKA (reference sequence). This CDR3 has 15 amino acids. V trimming: 6 bases; J trimming: 0 bases; junction bases outside the gene matches: 8. The CDR3 loop reads CSALDRELAKNIQYF. CDR3 nucleotides: TGCAGTGCCCTAGACAGGGAGCTAGCCAAAAACATTCAGTACTTC.